This record looks at one T cell receptor beta chain sequence and its context. TCRdb re-derived calls from the 5' RACE reads in MiXCR, one entry per CDR3 protein. The data contain about 300,000 distinct CDR3 sequences, under 9% of them singletons. This CDR3 is built from 20 residues. The V and J ends lost 1 base and 2 bases, in that order; junction bases with no gene match: 22. Germline V gene data show CDR1 as DFQATT and CDR2 as SNEGSKA (reference sequence). This specimen belongs to a study of T cells after yellow fever vaccination. The chain couples TRBV20-1 to TRBJ2-5, with 7 bases identical to TRBD2. The sequence derives from a man aged 18 to 30 who received the YFV17D yellow fever vaccine. Sequenced material: CD4+ T cells sorted from PBMCs, taken 5 days after the yellow fever booster vaccination. The CDR3 is CSARVGQGSFSGLLQETQYF. The CDR3 DNA reads as TGCAGTGCTAGAGTCGGGCAGGGTTCGTTTAGCGGGCTCCTTCAAGAGACCCAGTACTTC.